Each of the 23 T cell receptor beta chains below was sequenced from the same sample in a study of blood T cell repertoires in COVID-19. Here immunoSEQ multiplex PCR was the method, and the copy in TCRdb shows in-frame clones only, minus some. The table includes 150,000 or so clones, over 80% detected once. Sequencing used PBMCs or T cells enriched from blood (not recorded which). The receptor source for this set is a man aged 70-80 years who had been exposed to COVID-19.

V usage is TRBV9 and J usage is TRBJ2-3, with D uncertain. CDR1 is SGDLS and CDR2 is YYNGEE in the germline V gene. Between the trimmed V and J ends, which lost 4 bases and 3 bases, there was a span of 9 bases. The CDR3 runs 13 residues. CDR3 amino acids: CASSPLLTDTQYF. CDR3 nucleotide sequence: TGTGCCAGCAGCCCCCTCTTAACAGATACGCAGTATTTT.

The V call is TRBV6-2 or TRBV6-3, the J call TRBJ1-1, with D possibly TRBD1 on 6 matching bases. V was shortened by 2 bases and J by 1 base, with 20 bases between the two germline ends. From germline, CDR1 is MNHEY and CDR2 SVGEGT. The CDR3 consists of 18 residues. The CDR3 sequence is CASSYHLTTPTGNTEAFF. For the CDR3, the DNA is TGTGCCAGCAGTTACCACCTTACTACCCCGACAGGGAACACTGAAGCTTTCTTT.

The V call is TRBV7-3, the J call TRBJ2-5; 7 positions match TRBD2. V trimming: 3 bases; J trimming: 2 bases; junction bases outside the gene matches: 3. The CDR3 covers 14 residues. Germline loops: CDR1 SGHTA, CDR2 FQGTGA. The CDR3 spells CASSLEAGQETQYF. CDR3 sequence (DNA): TGTGCCAGCAGCTTGGAAGCGGGGCAAGAGACCCAGTACTTC.

This chain links TRBV3-1 (or the pseudogene TRBV3-2) with TRBJ2-7; TRBD1 is a possible D gene (5 bases). V shed 0 bases and J shed 5 bases, with 11 bases lying between them. The germline V gene has CDR1 LGHDT and CDR2 YNNKEL (reference sequence). This CDR3 has 14 residues. In DNA, the CDR3 is TGTGCCAGCAGCCAAGATACCCAGGGCCACGAGCAGTACTTC. It is translated as CASSQDTQGHEQYF.

This clone was picked up a small number of times. The rearrangement links TRBV18 to TRBJ1-5; 10 bases are shared with TRBD1. CDR3 length equals 16 residues. The ends lost 5 bases at V and 2 bases at J; junction bases unmatched: 6. Per germline, CDR1 KGHSH and CDR2 LQKENI. The DNA for the CDR3 is TGTGCCAGCTCAGCGACAGGGGGCGCGGGCAATCAGCCCCAGCATTTT. Protein: CASSATGGAGNQPQHF.

The CDR3 DNA is TGTGCCAGCAGTGAAGCTCCGGGAGCCGTGTATGGCTACACCTTC. This sequence encodes CASSEAPGAVYGYTF. This sequence joins TRBV2 and TRBJ1-2; no reliable D call. The CDR3 has 15 residues. The ends were cut back, 0 bases at V and 5 bases at J, with 13 bases in the middle. Germline V gene sequence: CDR1 SNHLY, CDR2 FYNNEI.

The chain recombines TRBV7-2 with TRBJ1-5; the D gene is possibly TRBD1 (6 bases). Germline loops: CDR1 SGHTA, CDR2 FQGNSA. The CDR3 loop spans 13 amino acids. V was clipped by 5 bases and J by 5 bases, with 10 bases between them. The CDR3 DNA reads TGTGCCAGCAGCCCGGACAGAGATCAGCCCCAGCATTTT. Translation: CASSPDRDQPQHF.

The chain is built from TRBV5-4 and TRBJ1-6; 9 nucleotides agree with TRBD1. Germline values: CDR1 SGHNT, CDR2 YYREEE (reference sequence). The junction had 6 bases not matched to a gene; V was cut back by 2 bases and J by 9 bases. The CDR3 is made up of 15 amino acids. DNA of the CDR3: TGTGCCAGCAGCTTAGGGACAGGGAAGGGTTCACCCCTCCACTTT. Encoded protein: CASSLGTGKGSPLHF.

The J gene is TRBJ1-5, the V gene TRBV28; D gene uncertain. The CDR3 extends over 17 amino acids. In germline, CDR1 is MDHEN, CDR2 SYDVKM. The V gene lost 10 bases and the J gene lost 2 bases, with 24 bases spanning the gap. In nucleotides, the CDR3 is TGTGCCACCTCAGTTTATTTTACAGCTTCGGGCAATCAGCCCCAGCATTTT. It is translated as CATSVYFTASGNQPQHF.

The V and J genes are TRBV28 and TRBJ1-6, with unresolved D. V was cut by 5 bases and J by 6 bases, with 11 bases left in between. The CDR3 totals 14 residues. The V gene's germline CDR1 is MDHEN and CDR2 SYDVKM. DNA for the CDR3: TGTGCCAGCAGTCGGTCCCACGCTAATTCACCCCTCCACTTT. Translation gives CASSRSHANSPLHF.

The chain combines TRBV7-2 with TRBJ1-1; 7 bases match TRBD1. The CDR3 totals 14 residues. The germline gives CDR1 SGHTA, CDR2 FQGNSA. V shed 5 bases, J shed 8 bases, and the junction held 11 bases outside the gene matches. CDR3 DNA sequence: TGTGCCAGCAGCCTACCCGACAGGGTCGGCGAAGCTTTCTTT. Encoded protein: CASSLPDRVGEAFF.

This clone was counted once. Here the CDR3 DNA reads TGTGCCAGCAGCCAGGGACAGGGCCATGCCTCCTATGGCTACACCTTC. Encoded protein: CASSQGQGHASYGYTF. The J gene is TRBJ1-2, the V gene TRBV3-1 (or the pseudogene TRBV3-2), with 9 positions matching TRBD1. V was pared by 3 bases and J by 4 bases, with 9 bases of the junction left unmatched. CDR1 LGHDT and CDR2 YNNKEL come from the germline V gene (reference sequence). This CDR3 has 16 residues.

The rearrangement joins TRBV19 to TRBJ2-1; D perhaps matches TRBD1 (5 bases). From germline, CDR1 is LNHDA and CDR2 SQIVND (reference sequence). The V gene lost 3 bases and the J gene lost 9 bases, with 12 bases spanning the gap. This CDR3 has 13 residues. CDR3: CASSMVGVGEQFF. The CDR3, as DNA: TGTGCCAGTAGTATGGTAGGGGTGGGTGAGCAGTTCTTC.

This clone was seen just once. The chain employs TRBV3-1 (or the pseudogene TRBV3-2) and TRBJ1-5; TRBD1 agrees at 9 bases. Looked up from germline, CDR1 is LGHDT and CDR2 is YNNKEL (reference sequence). The ends lost 4 bases at V and 6 bases at J; junction bases unmatched: 4. This CDR3 comprises 14 residues. CDR3 loop: CASSRDRVSQPQHF. Written as DNA, the CDR3 is TGTGCCAGCAGCCGGGACAGGGTGAGTCAGCCCCAGCATTTT.

This clone was picked up a small number of times. V is TRBV5-1 and J is TRBJ2-3, with 10 positions matching TRBD2. Germline V gene sequence: CDR1 SGHRS, CDR2 YFSETQ. CDR3 length: 18 residues. Unmatched junction bases numbered 11, after V lost 4 bases and J lost 0 bases. The CDR3 loop is CASSPTRGLADSTDTQYF. The DNA of the CDR3 is TGCGCCAGCAGCCCAACTAGAGGACTAGCGGATAGCACAGATACGCAGTATTTT.

The chain joins TRBV3-1 (or the pseudogene TRBV3-2) to TRBJ2-2; D perhaps matches TRBD1 (6 bases). The V gene's germline CDR1 is LGHDT and CDR2 YNNKEL (reference sequence). Trimming shortened V by 4 bases and J by 0 bases, and 9 bases separated the two germline ends. The CDR3 runs to 15 residues. CDR3 bases: TGTGCCAGCAGCCCGGGACACTCGAACACCGGGGAGCTGTTTTTT. It is translated as CASSPGHSNTGELFF.

The V gene is TRBV29-1, the J gene TRBJ2-7; perhaps TRBD1 as D (5 bases). V was trimmed by 5 bases and J by 5 bases, leaving 10 bases between them. Germline V gives CDR1 SQVTM, CDR2 ANQGSEA. The CDR3 has 11 amino acids. The CDR3 DNA reads TGCAGCGTTCGGACACCGGACGAGCAGTACTTC. Translating it yields CSVRTPDEQYF.

The V gene is TRBV18, the J gene TRBJ1-1, with 9 bases fitting TRBD1. The trim removed 5 bases at V and 5 bases at J, leaving 9 bases unmatched. CDR1 is KGHSH, CDR2 LQKENI, per germline. This CDR3 comprises 15 residues. CDR3 sequence reads: CASSIQGAIWTEAFF. As DNA, the CDR3 is TGTGCCAGCTCAATACAGGGGGCGATTTGGACTGAAGCTTTCTTT. The full variable domain, its missing parts supplied by reference TRBV18 and TRBJ1-1, is NAGVMQNPRHLVRRRGQEARLRCSPMKGHSHVYWYRQLPEEGLKFMVYLQKENIIDESGMPKERFSAEFPKEGPSILRIQQVVRGDSAAYFCASSIQGAIWTEAFFGQGTRLTVV.

V gene TRBV2 combines with J gene TRBJ1-6; 7 bases are shared with TRBD1. Germline CDR1 is SNHLY and CDR2 is FYNNEI. Trimming took 6 bases from V and 10 from J; bases not matched to a gene: 15. CDR3 length equals 16 residues. The DNA for the CDR3 is TGTGCCAGCAGACCGTTGGGGACAGAGGTGGGATCACCCCTCCACTTT. Translating gives CASRPLGTEVGSPLHF.

The genes are TRBV5-1 and TRBJ2-2; perhaps TRBD1 as D (6 bases). CDR1 and CDR2 from the germline V gene are SGHRS and YFSETQ. The V and J ends lost 5 bases and 0 bases respectively, with 11 bases between them. The CDR3 sequence is 15 residues long. The chain's CDR3 is CASSFTGTNTGELFF. The CDR3 DNA sequence: TGCGCCAGCAGTTTTACAGGGACGAACACCGGGGAGCTGTTTTTT.

The chain joins TRBV11-2 to TRBJ1-5; D unclear. V was clipped by 3 bases and J by 7 bases, with 10 bases between them. CDR1 and CDR2 (germline): SGHAT, FQNNGV. The CDR3 is made up of 13 amino acids. CDR3 DNA: TGTGCCAGCAGCTTTGGGTTTAGCCAGCCCCAGCATTTT. It encodes CASSFGFSQPQHF.

The rearrangement links TRBV19 to TRBJ2-7, with a weak D call TRBD2 (6 bases). The ends were cut back, 2 bases at V and 2 bases at J, with 13 bases in the middle. The CDR3 is 15 amino acids. Germline V gene sequence: CDR1 LNHDA, CDR2 SQIVND (reference sequence). As DNA, the CDR3 is TGTGCCAGTAGTATACGGAGGGGTCCAGCCTACGAGCAGTACTTC. This encodes CASSIRRGPAYEQYF.

This clone was seen just once. The chain uses TRBV12-3 or TRBV12-4 and TRBJ1-5; D gene uncertain. This CDR3 has 13 residues. The V and J ends lost 5 bases and 6 bases respectively, with 11 bases between them. The CDR3 spells CASSVFSSQPQHF. The CDR3 DNA sequence: TGTGCCAGCAGTGTATTCTCCTCTCAGCCCCAGCATTTT.